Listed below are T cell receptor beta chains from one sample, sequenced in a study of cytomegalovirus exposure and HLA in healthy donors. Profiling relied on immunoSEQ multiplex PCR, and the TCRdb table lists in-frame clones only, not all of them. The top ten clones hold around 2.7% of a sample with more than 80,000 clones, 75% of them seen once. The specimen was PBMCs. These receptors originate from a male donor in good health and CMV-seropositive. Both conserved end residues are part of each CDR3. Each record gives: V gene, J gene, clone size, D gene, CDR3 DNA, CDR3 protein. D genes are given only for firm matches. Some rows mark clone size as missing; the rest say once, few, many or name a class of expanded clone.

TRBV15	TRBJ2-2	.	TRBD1	TGTGCCACCAGCCCGCCCCCAGGGGGCCGCACCGGGGAGCTGTTTTTT	CATSPPPGGRTGELFF
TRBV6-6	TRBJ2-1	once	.	TGTGCCAGCAGTCTCGGGGGTATTCGGAGTGAGCAGTTCTTC	CASSLGGIRSEQFF
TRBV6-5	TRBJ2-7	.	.	TGTGCCAGCAGTTACCGCTCCAGGGGAAGCGAGCAGTACTTC	CASSYRSRGSEQYF
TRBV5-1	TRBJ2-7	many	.	TGCGCCAGCAGCTGGCCCAGGGCCTACGAGCAGTACTTC	CASSWPRAYEQYF
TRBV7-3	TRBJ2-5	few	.	TGTGCCAGCAGCCGGACATATCAAGAGACCCAGTACTTC	CASSRTYQETQYF
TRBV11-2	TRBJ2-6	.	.	TGTGCCAGCAGCTTAGAGAGAGTGAGTGGCTCTGGGGCCAACGTCCTGACTTTC	CASSLERVSGSGANVLTF
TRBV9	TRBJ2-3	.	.	TGTGCCAGCAGTGTAGGGGGCGGGGGGTACACAGATACGCAGTATTTT	CASSVGGGGYTDTQYF
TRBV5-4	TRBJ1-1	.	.	TGTGCCAGCAGCCCCCAGAACACTGAAGCTTTCTTT	CASSPQNTEAFF
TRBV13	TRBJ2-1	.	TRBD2	TGTGCCAGCAGCCCCGGACTAGCGGGGGGGCTTTACAATGAGCAGTTCTTC	CASSPGLAGGLYNEQFF
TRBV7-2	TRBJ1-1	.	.	TGTGCCAGCAGTCGCAGGGACACTGAAGCTTTCTTT	CASSRRDTEAFF
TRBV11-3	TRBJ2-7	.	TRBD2	TGTGCCAGCACACCGGGACTACCATACGAGCAGTACTTC	CASTPGLPYEQYF
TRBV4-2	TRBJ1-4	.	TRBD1	TGTGCCAGCAGCCAAGGACAGGGGGGAGAAAAACTGTTTTTT	CASSQGQGGEKLFF
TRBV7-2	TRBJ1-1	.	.	TGTGCCAGCAGCTTAGTGGGGGGAGAGTTTGAAGCTTTCTTT	CASSLVGGEFEAFF
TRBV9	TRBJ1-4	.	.	TGTGCCAGCAGCGCGAACACCGGGTCAGCAAATGAAAAACTGTTTTTT	CASSANTGSANEKLFF
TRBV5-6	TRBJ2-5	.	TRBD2	TGTGCCAGCAGCTTGAAAGCGGGGGGGCGGGAGACCCAGTACTTC	CASSLKAGGRETQYF
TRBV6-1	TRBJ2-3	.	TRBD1	TGTGCCAGCAGTGACCCTACGACAGGGGATACGCAGTATTTT	CASSDPTTGDTQYF
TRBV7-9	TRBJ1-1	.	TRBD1	TGTGCCAGCAGCTTAGGGTTCACAGGGGGTAACACTGAAGCTTTCTTT	CASSLGFTGGNTEAFF
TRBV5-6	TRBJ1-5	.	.	TGTGCCAGCAGCTTGGCCGGGGTTCAGCCCCAGCATTTT	CASSLAGVQPQHF
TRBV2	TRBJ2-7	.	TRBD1	TGTGCCAGCACGCTGCTCAGGGGGTTTGGGGAGCAGTACTTC	CASTLLRGFGEQYF
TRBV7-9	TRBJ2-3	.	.	TGTGCCAGCAGCTTAATCGGGACAGATACGCAGTATTTT	CASSLIGTDTQYF
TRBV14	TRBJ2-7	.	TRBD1	TGTGCCAGCAGCCAAGGAGGGAACAGGGGAGAGTACTTC	CASSQGGNRGEYF
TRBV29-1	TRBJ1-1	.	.	TGCAGCGTTGAGCGGGCGGGGGGGGCTGAAGCTTTCTTT	CSVERAGGAEAFF
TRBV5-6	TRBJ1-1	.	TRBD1	TGTGCCAGCAGCTTGGCACAGGGGCAATTACGAAGCTTTCGGACCGAAGCTTTCTTT	CASSLAQGQLRSFRTEAFF
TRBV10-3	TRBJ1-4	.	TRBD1	TGTGCCATCAGTGACTCGACAGGGTTGCGGGAAAAACTGTTTTTT	CAISDSTGLREKLFF
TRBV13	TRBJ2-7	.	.	TGTGCCAGCAGCTCAACAGGGAACGAGCAGTACTTC	CASSSTGNEQYF
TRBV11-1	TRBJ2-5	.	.	TGTGCCAGCAGCTTCAGGGGCCAGGAGACCCAGTACTTC	CASSFRGQETQYF
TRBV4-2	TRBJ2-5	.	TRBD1	TGTGCCAGCAGCCAAGGGGGTTCCAGGGGGCATCAAGAGACCCAGTACTTC	CASSQGGSRGHQETQYF
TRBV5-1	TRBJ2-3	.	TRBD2	TGCGCCAGCAGCGGAACTAGCGGGAGACGCCCCTCCTACGGAACGCAGTATTTT	CASSGTSGRRPSYGTQYF
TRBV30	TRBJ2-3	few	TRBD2	TGTGCCTGGAGTAGAGCGGGAGCACTCACAGATACGCAGTATTTT	CAWSRAGALTDTQYF
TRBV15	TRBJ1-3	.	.	TGTGCCACCAGCAGAGACAGTGGAAACACCATATATTTT	CATSRDSGNTIYF
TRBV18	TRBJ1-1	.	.	TGTGCCAGCTCACCATTGGGGGGGGGTCCTGAAGCTTTCTTT	CASSPLGGGPEAFF
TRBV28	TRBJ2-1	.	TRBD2	TGTGCCAGCAGTTTAGTGCTCCTAGCGGGAAACAATGAGCAGTTCTTC	CASSLVLLAGNNEQFF
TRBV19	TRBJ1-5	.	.	TGTGCCAGTAGCCTTTCTGGGGCCTTCGATCAGCCCCAGCATTTT	CASSLSGAFDQPQHF
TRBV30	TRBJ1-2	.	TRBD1	TGTGCCTGGAGTCGGGACAGGGGCGGACCCTATGGCTACACCTTC	CAWSRDRGGPYGYTF
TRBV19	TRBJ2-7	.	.	TGTGCCAGTAGCCGGGGTCGATACGAGCAGTACTTC	CASSRGRYEQYF
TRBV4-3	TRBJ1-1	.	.	TGCGCCAGCAGTCCAGTCAGCAGGACTGAAGCTTTCTTT	CASSPVSRTEAFF